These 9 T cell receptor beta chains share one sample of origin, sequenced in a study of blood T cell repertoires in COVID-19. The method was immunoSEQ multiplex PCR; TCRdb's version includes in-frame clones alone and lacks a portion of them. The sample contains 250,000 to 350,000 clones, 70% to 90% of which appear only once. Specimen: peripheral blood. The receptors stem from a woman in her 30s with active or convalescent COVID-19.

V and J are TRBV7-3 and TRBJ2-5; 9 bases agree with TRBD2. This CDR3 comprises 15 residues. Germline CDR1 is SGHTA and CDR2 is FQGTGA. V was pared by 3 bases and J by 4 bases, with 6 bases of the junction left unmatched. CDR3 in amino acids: CASSLGLAGRETQYF. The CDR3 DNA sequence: TGTGCCAGCAGCTTGGGACTAGCCGGGCGAGAGACCCAGTACTTC.

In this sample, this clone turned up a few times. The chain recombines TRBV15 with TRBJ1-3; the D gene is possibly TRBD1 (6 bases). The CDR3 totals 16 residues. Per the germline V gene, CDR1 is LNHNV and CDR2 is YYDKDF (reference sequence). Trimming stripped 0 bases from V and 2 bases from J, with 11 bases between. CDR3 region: CATSRDLGGPGNTIYF. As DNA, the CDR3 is TGTGCCACCAGCAGAGATCTTGGGGGCCCTGGAAACACCATATATTTT.

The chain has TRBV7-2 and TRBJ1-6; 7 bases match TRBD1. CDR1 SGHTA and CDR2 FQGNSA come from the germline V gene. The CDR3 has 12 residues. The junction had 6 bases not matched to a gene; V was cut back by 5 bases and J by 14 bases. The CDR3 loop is CASSNFRGALHF. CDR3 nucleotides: TGTGCCAGCAGCAACTTCAGGGGGGCCCTCCACTTT.

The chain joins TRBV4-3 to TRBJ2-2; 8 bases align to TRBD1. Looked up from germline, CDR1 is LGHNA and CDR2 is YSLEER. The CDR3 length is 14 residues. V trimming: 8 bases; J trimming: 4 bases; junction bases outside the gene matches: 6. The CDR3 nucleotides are TGCGCCAGCCAGGGGGCTTCACTCACCGGGGAGCTGTTTTTT. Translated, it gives CASQGASLTGELFF.

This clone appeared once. In DNA form, the CDR3 reads TGTGCCAGCCGGGGACAGGCCCGTATCGACACTGAAGCTTTCTTT. Amino acids: CASRGQARIDTEAFF. The chain couples TRBV6-5 to TRBJ1-1; TRBD1 agrees at 8 bases. The V gene's germline CDR1 is MNHEY and CDR2 SVGAGI. The V gene end was trimmed by 8 bases and the J gene end by 3 bases; junction bases not matched to a gene: 11. CDR3 length: 15 amino acids.

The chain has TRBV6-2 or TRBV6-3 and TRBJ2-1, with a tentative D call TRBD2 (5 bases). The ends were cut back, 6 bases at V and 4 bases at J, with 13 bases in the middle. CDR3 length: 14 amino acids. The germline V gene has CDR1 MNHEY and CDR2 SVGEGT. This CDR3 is CASSLEGLYNEQFF. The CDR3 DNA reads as TGTGCCAGCAGCCTAGAGGGCCTGTACAATGAGCAGTTCTTC.

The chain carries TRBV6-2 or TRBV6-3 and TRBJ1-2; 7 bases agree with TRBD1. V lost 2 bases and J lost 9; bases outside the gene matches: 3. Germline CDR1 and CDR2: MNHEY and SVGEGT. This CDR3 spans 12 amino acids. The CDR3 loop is CASSYRDSSYTF. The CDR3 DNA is TGTGCCAGCAGTTACCGGGACAGTAGCTACACCTTC.

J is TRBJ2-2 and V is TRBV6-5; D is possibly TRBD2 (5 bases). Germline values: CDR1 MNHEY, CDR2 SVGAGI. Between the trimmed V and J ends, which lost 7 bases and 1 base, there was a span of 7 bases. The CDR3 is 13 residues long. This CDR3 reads CASIGRNTGELFF. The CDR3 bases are TGTGCCAGCATTGGGAGGAACACCGGGGAGCTGTTTTTT.

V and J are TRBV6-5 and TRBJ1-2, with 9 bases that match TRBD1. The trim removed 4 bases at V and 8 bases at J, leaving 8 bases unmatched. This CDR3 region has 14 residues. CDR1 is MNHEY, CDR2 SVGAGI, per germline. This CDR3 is CASSFSGDRAGYTF. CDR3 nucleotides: TGTGCCAGCAGTTTCTCGGGGGACAGGGCAGGCTACACCTTC.